This entry concerns a single T cell receptor (beta chain). The sample comes from a study of blood T cell repertoires in COVID-19. With V trimmed by 6 bases and J by 4 bases, 9 bases remained unmatched. Germline lookup yields CDR1 MDHEN and CDR2 SYDVKM. The CDR3 has 15 amino acids. Generated by immunoSEQ multiplex PCR, the TCRdb table keeps only in-frame clones and is missing some. This table holds approximately 240,000 clones, roughly 81% found once. The chain employs TRBV28 and TRBJ1-1, with 9 bases aligning to TRBD1. What was sequenced was peripheral blood. The TCR comes from a man in his fifties who had recovered from COVID-19. The CDR3 loop is CASRHPGQGSTEAFF. The CDR3 DNA reads as TGTGCCAGCAGACATCCGGGACAGGGTTCCACTGAAGCTTTCTTT.